The 10 T cell receptor beta chains listed next were all sequenced from one sample in a study of CD8+CD57+ T cells in acquired aplastic anemia. Investigators profiled TCR beta VDJ and CDR3 from genomic DNA template. One entry per CDR3 protein, called by TCRdb with MiXCR from the reads. Of about 250,000 distinct CDR3 sequences listed, 47% are singletons. By flow cytometry, patients selected for sequencing had shown an expansion of CD8+CD57+ cells. Sequenced input: sorted CD4+, CD8+, or CD8+CD57+ T cells (not recorded which) from PBMCs. Receptor source: a human donor with aplastic anemia.

A few counts support this clonotype. The chain couples TRBV7-6 to TRBJ2-7, with D perhaps matching TRBD1 (6 bases). Germline CDR1 reads SGHVS; CDR2 reads FNYEAQ. This CDR3 has 14 amino acids. Deletions cut 5 bases from V and 2 bases from J, with 13 bases between. The CDR3 DNA reads as TGTGCCAGCAGCCCCCGGACAGATCCCTACGAGCAGTACGTC. Amino acid sequence: CASSPRTDPYEQYV.

The rearrangement joins TRBV28 to TRBJ2-1; TRBD2 matches at 11 bases. This CDR3 comprises 16 residues. CDR1 MDHEN and CDR2 SYDVKM come from the germline V gene. Germline trimming cut 3 bases from V and 7 bases from J; bases unmatched to any gene: 8. CDR3 coding DNA: TGTGCCAGCAGTTTTGGTCTAGCGGGAGGAGGGAATGAGCAGTTCTTC. Its protein product is CASSFGLAGGGNEQFF.

The rearrangement uses TRBV7-3 and TRBJ1-6, with 8 bases matching TRBD1. There are 14 residues in the CDR3. Germline lookup yields CDR1 SGHTA and CDR2 FQGTGA. Trimming cost V 3 bases and J 9 bases; bases outside gene matches: 4. The CDR3 coding sequence is TGTGCCAGCAGCTTGACAGGGGATAGTTCACCCCTCCACTTT. Its translation is CASSLTGDSSPLHF.

The chain links TRBV5-4 to TRBJ2-7, with D perhaps given as TRBD1 or TRBD2 (6 bases each). The germline gives CDR1 SGHNT, CDR2 YYREEE (reference sequence). V lost 3 bases to trimming and J lost 7 bases, with 23 bases between them. This CDR3 has 16 amino acids. This chain's CDR3 is CASSSPPGASREEQYF. DNA of the CDR3: TGTGCCAGCAGCTCCCCCCCGGGGGCCTCTCGGGAGGAGCAGTACTTC.

The J gene is TRBJ2-3, the V gene TRBV24-1; D call uncertain. The length of the CDR3 is 12 residues. Trimming stripped 3 bases from V and 5 bases from J, with 5 bases between. Germline loops: CDR1 KGHDR, CDR2 SFDVKD. The CDR3 spells CATSDPRDTQYF. CDR3 DNA sequence: TGTGCCACCAGTGATCCTAGAGATACGCAGTATTTT.

V and J are TRBV10-3 and TRBJ2-2; 7 bases map to TRBD1. Losses at the gene ends were 3 bases for V and 1 base for J; bases not matched to a gene: 5. Germline V gene data show CDR1 as ENHRY and CDR2 as SYGVKD. The CDR3 has 16 residues. The CDR3 here is CAISDWDSQNTGELFF. The CDR3 DNA is TGTGCCATCAGTGACTGGGACAGCCAGAACACCGGGGAGCTGTTTTTT.

This chain uses TRBV27 with TRBJ1-2; 7 bases match TRBD1. From germline, CDR1 is MNHEY and CDR2 SMNVEV (reference sequence). This CDR3 region has 14 residues. Germline trimming cut 4 bases from V and 4 bases from J; bases unmatched to any gene: 6. CDR3 DNA sequence: TGTGCCAGCAGTTCTTCCGGGACAGCCTATGGCTACACCTTC. Its protein is CASSSSGTAYGYTF.

As regards this clonotype: A read error may produce the germline difference seen at one junction end. V usage is TRBV4-1 and J usage is TRBJ2-7; D unclear. The CDR3 runs 14 residues. Germline V CDR1 and CDR2: MGHRA, YSYEKL. CDR3 region: CASGQELATYEQYF. As DNA, the CDR3 is TGCGCCAGCGGCCAAGAGCTGGCGACCTACGAGCAGTACTTC.

This clonotype occurred once. The V and J genes are TRBV5-4 and TRBJ2-7, with 7 bases aligning to TRBD2. CDR1 is SGHNT and CDR2 is YYREEE in the germline V gene (reference sequence). The CDR3 has 14 amino acids. After removal of 4 bases from V and 2 bases from J, the junction contained 6 bases not matched to a gene. The CDR3 loop reads CASSHSSGPYEQYF. The CDR3 nucleotides are TGTGCCAGCAGCCACTCTAGCGGACCCTACGAGCAGTACTTC.

This chain links TRBV6-6 with TRBJ2-5, with a tentative D call TRBD1 (6 bases). The V end was cut by 7 bases, the J end by 1 base, with 19 bases between. The germline V gene encodes CDR1 MNHNY and CDR2 SVGAGI (reference sequence). This CDR3 spans 16 amino acids. The CDR3 reads CASKVDWDIFQETQYF. CDR3 nucleotides: TGTGCCAGCAAAGTTGACTGGGACATCTTCCAAGAGACCCAGTACTTC.